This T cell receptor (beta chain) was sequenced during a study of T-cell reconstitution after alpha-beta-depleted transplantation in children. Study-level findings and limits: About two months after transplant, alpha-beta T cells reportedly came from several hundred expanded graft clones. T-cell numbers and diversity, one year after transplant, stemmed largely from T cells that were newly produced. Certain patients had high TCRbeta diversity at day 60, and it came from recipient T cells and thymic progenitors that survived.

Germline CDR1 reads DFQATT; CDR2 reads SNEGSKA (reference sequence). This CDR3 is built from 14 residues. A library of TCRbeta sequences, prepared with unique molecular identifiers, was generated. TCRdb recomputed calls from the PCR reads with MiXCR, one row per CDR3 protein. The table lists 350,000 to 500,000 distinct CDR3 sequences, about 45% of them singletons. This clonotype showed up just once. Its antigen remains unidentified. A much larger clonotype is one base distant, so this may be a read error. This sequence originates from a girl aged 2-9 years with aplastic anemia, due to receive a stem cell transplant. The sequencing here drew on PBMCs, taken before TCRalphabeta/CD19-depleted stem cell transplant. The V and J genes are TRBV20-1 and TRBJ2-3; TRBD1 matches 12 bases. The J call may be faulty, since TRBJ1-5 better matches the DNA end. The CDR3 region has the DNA TGCAGTGCTGCGGGACAGGGGGCGACAGATACGCAGCATTTT. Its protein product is CSAAGQGATDTQHF.